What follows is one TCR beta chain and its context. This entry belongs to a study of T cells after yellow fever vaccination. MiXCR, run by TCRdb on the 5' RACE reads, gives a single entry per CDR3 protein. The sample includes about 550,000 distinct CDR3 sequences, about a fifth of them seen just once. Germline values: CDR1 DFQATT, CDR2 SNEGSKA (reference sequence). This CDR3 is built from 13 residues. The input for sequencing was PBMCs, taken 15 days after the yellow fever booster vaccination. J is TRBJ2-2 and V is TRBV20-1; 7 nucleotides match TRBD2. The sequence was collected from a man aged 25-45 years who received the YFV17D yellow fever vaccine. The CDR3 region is CSGWEGTTGELFF. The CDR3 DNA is TGCAGCGGCTGGGAGGGGACCACCGGGGAGCTGTTTTTT.